A single sample is the source of the 28 T cell receptor beta chains below, sequenced in a study of tumor and adjacent non-tumor tissue in lung cancer. No cell sorting was done before RNA was extracted from the tissue. Distant lung tissue was collected more than 3 cm away from the tumor edge. TCRbeta libraries were built with three rounds of nested PCR, modified from ARM-PCR. TCRdb called the multiplex PCR reads again in MiXCR, with one record for every CDR3 protein. The sample records over 80,000 distinct CDR3 sequences, around three quarters being singletons. The specimen was distant non-tumor lung tissue. The receptors shown here come from a man aged 55-75 years with small cell lung cancer.

A note on this clonotype: This sequence may be a read error, since a much larger clone differs from it by one base. V gene TRBV24-1 combines with J gene TRBJ1-5; D is uncertain. V shed 5 bases and J shed 4 bases, with 5 bases lying between them. Germline-derived CDR1 and CDR2 are KGHDR and SFDVKD. The CDR3 is 12 amino acids. The CDR3 sequence is CATSAGNQPQHF. Here the CDR3 DNA reads TGTGCCACCAGTGCCGGGAATCAGCCCCAGCATTTT.

As to this clonotype: The CDR3 carries no conserved terminal phenylalanine or tryptophan, so it likely arises from a read error. The J gene is TRBJ2-3, the V gene TRBV29-1; TRBD2 is a possible D gene (5 bases). This CDR3 spans 13 amino acids. Germline V CDR1 and CDR2: SQVTM, ANQGSEA. The CDR3 DNA reads TGCAGCGTTGCAACGGGAATGGCAGATATGCAGTATCTT. This translates into CSVATGMADMQYL.

About this clonotype itself: A much larger clone differs by one base, so this may be a read error. The rearrangement joins TRBV5-1 to TRBJ1-2; possible D gene TRBD1, 6 bases. This CDR3 is 12 amino acids long. Germline CDR1 and CDR2: SGHRS and YFSETQ. CDR3 nucleotides: TGCGCCAGCAGCTCAGGGGACTATGACTACACCTTC. It codes for CASSSGDYDYTF.

Turning to this clonotype: This could be a read error, since a much larger clone is one nucleotide away. The chain joins TRBV20-1 to TRBJ2-1; TRBD2 matches at 8 bases. Germline-derived CDR1 and CDR2 are DFQATT and SNEGSKA (reference sequence). The CDR3 runs 15 residues. The CDR3 region is CSASSGGANYNEQSF. Written as DNA, the CDR3 is TGCAGTGCTAGTTCGGGGGGGGCAAACTACAATGAGCAGTCCTTC.

This clonotype showed up just once. Given a much more abundant clone one base away, this may be a read error. This chain connects TRBV2 to TRBJ1-5; TRBD1 might be the D (6 bases). The CDR3 length is 13 residues. CDR1 is SNHLY, CDR2 FYNNEI, per germline. CDR3 loop: CASSVTGMQLQHF. The CDR3 nucleotides read TGTGCCAGCAGTGTTACAGGGATGCAGCTCCAGCATTTT.

Within the sample, this clonotype is medium-sized. The J gene is TRBJ2-1, the V gene TRBV11-2; 10 bases agree with TRBD2. CDR1 is SGHAT and CDR2 is FQNNGV in the germline V gene. This CDR3 spans 15 amino acids. With 4 bases clipped from V and 0 bases from J, the junction kept 0 bases outside the gene matches. The CDR3 region has the DNA TGTGCCAGCAGCTCTAGCGGGGGCTCCTACAATGAGCAGTTCTTC. Translating it yields CASSSSGGSYNEQFF.

A single count supports this clonotype. Lacking the conserved final phenylalanine or tryptophan, this CDR3 likely reflects a read error. The CDR3 here is CATRGLDSEQFS. DNA for the CDR3: TGTGCCACCAGGGGTTTAGATAGTGAGCAGTTCTCT. This chain connects TRBV11-1 to TRBJ2-1; D possibly corresponds to TRBD1 (6 bases). The CDR3 runs to 12 residues. V was trimmed by 10 bases and J by 9 bases, leaving 16 bases between them. Germline V gives CDR1 SGHAT, CDR2 FQDESV (reference sequence).

This clonotype has just one count. One end of the junction varies from germline; a read error may be responsible. The chain is built from TRBV6-5 and TRBJ2-1, with 10 positions matching TRBD2. The germline V gene encodes CDR1 MNHEY and CDR2 SVGAGI. The CDR3 consists of 16 residues. This CDR3 is CANSYPSSGRGNEQFF. The CDR3 nucleotides are TGTGCCAACAGTTACCCCTCTAGCGGGAGAGGAAATGAACAGTTCTTC.

With respect to this clonotype: This may come from a read error, since a much larger clone is one base off. V gene TRBV14 combines with J gene TRBJ2-5, with D unresolved. Germline CDR1 reads SGHDN; CDR2 reads FVKESK. The CDR3 runs to 13 residues. The CDR3 reads CASSLYGAEAQYF. As DNA, the CDR3 is TGTGCCAGCAGCCTATACGGAGCAGAGGCCCAGTACTTC.

As to this clonotype: Given a much more abundant clone one base away, this may be a read error. The chain uses TRBV7-9 and TRBJ1-2, with D possibly matching TRBD1 (6 bases). This CDR3 is 14 amino acids long. The germline gives CDR1 SEHNR, CDR2 FQNEAQ (reference sequence). Trimming stripped 5 bases from V and 4 bases from J, with 14 bases between. For the CDR3, the DNA is TGTGCCAGCAGCACCACAGACAGGCTCTATGGCTACACCTTC. This gives the protein CASSTTDRLYGYTF.

With regard to this clonotype: A junction end diverges from the germline sequence, so it may reflect a read error. V is TRBV5-1 and J is TRBJ2-7; D is undetermined. The V gene's germline CDR1 is SGHRS and CDR2 YFSETQ. This CDR3 is 14 amino acids long. The CDR3 region has the DNA TGCGCCAGCACTTCCGCAGACTCTTCCTACGAGCGGTACTTC. The encoded protein is CASTSADSSYERYF.

Notes on this clonotype: An end of the junction does not agree with germline; a read error may underlie this. V gene TRBV28 combines with J gene TRBJ2-7; 10 nucleotides agree with TRBD2. This CDR3 is built from 14 residues. Germline V gene sequence: CDR1 MDHEN, CDR2 SYDVKM. CDR3 region: CVSSSGLATYEQYF. As DNA, the CDR3 is TGTGTCAGCAGTTCGGGACTAGCGACCTATGAGCAGTACTTC.

The chain couples TRBV6-2 or TRBV6-3 to TRBJ1-5, with 7 nucleotides matching TRBD1. CDR1 and CDR2 (germline): MNHEY, SVGEGT. The CDR3 has 16 residues. With 6 bases clipped from V and 4 bases from J, the junction kept 12 bases outside the gene matches. The CDR3 nucleotides are TGTGCCAGCAGGCGACAGGGACAATGCGGGAATCAGCCCCAGCATTTT. This codes for CASRRQGQCGNQPQHF.

By share of the sample, this clonotype is medium-sized (0.01 to 0.1%). The chain employs TRBV6-1 and TRBJ2-4; 7 nucleotides match TRBD2. This CDR3 is 14 amino acids long. Germline CDR1 and CDR2: MNHNS and SASEGT. Unmatched junction bases numbered 4, after V lost 0 bases and J lost 8 bases. The CDR3 DNA follows: TGTGCCAGCAGTGAAGCGTGGGAGGGGCACATTCAGTACTTC. Residues: CASSEAWEGHIQYF.

This clonotype was detected ten times or more. J is TRBJ2-3 and V is TRBV5-4; TRBD2 aligns across 8 bases. Trimming at V came to 4 bases and at J to 5 bases, leaving 9 bases not matched to a gene. CDR3 size: 15 residues. Germline assignment: CDR1 SGHNT and CDR2 YYREEE (reference sequence). DNA for the CDR3: TGTGCCAGCAGCCGCCCAAGCGGGAGTGAAGATACGCAGTATTTT. Amino acid sequence: CASSRPSGSEDTQYF.

This rearrangement joins TRBV12-3 or TRBV12-4 to TRBJ2-1, with D possibly called TRBD1 or TRBD2 (6 bases each). The CDR3 totals 15 residues. V gave up 7 bases and J gave up 3 bases, with 16 bases separating them. The CDR3 loop reads CASTLVRGDYNEQFF. Here the CDR3 DNA reads TGTGCCAGCACACTGGTGAGGGGGGACTACAATGAGCAGTTCTTC.

Remarks on this clonotype: A read error is likely, as this CDR3 ends without the conserved phenylalanine or tryptophan. The V gene is TRBV11-2, the J gene TRBJ2-2; 10 bases are shared with TRBD2. Germline CDR1 is SGHAT and CDR2 is FQNNGV. This CDR3 has 16 amino acids. In DNA, the CDR3 is TGTGCCGGCAGGGGGCCTAGCGGGAGTGGCACCGGGGAGCTGTTTTAT. Its translation: CAGRGPSGSGTGELFY.

This clonotype came up a few times. This rearrangement joins TRBV29-1 to TRBJ2-7; TRBD2 agrees at 7 bases. Germline V lookup: CDR1 SQVTM, CDR2 ANQGSEA. This CDR3 is 13 amino acids long. Trimming removed 5 bases from V and 10 bases from J; junction bases left unmatched: 14. CDR3 region: CSVSSGTNEEQYF. Here the CDR3 DNA reads TGCAGCGTTTCGTCCGGGACTAACGAGGAACAGTACTTC.

The rearrangement uses TRBV20-1 and TRBJ2-7, with 8 positions matching TRBD1. Losses at the gene ends were 0 bases for V and 5 bases for J; bases not matched to a gene: 12. The V gene's germline CDR1 is DFQATT and CDR2 SNEGSKA (reference sequence). The CDR3 runs 16 residues. The CDR3 nucleotides are TGCAGTGCTAGAGATCGGGACAGGCTTATTATCGACGAGCAGTACTTC. Amino acids: CSARDRDRLIIDEQYF.

Turning to this clonotype: One end of the junction fails to match germline, which may point to a read error. This chain connects TRBV13 to TRBJ2-1; D is uncertain. There are 15 residues in the CDR3. From germline, CDR1 is PRHDT and CDR2 FYEKMQ (reference sequence). In DNA, the CDR3 is TGTGCCAGCAAACCGAGTCAGAGCTTATACAATGAACAGTTCTTC. Translating gives CASKPSQSLYNEQFF.

Concerning this clonotype itself: The CDR3 does not close with the conserved phenylalanine or tryptophan, likely indicating a read error. The CDR3 sequence: CASLRRAPDYNSPLHY. In DNA, the CDR3 is TGTGCCAGCCTCCGTAGGGCTCCTGACTATAATTCACCCCTCCACTAT. This chain links TRBV6-9 with TRBJ1-6; D uncertain. The CDR3 has 16 residues. Trimming pared 8 bases from V and 3 bases from J, leaving 17 bases between. The germline V gene encodes CDR1 MNHGY and CDR2 SVAAGI.

In its sample, this clonotype was seen once. The chain has TRBV20-1 and TRBJ2-2, with 8 bases that match TRBD1. The CDR3 extends over 15 amino acids. After removal of 8 bases from V and 6 bases from J, the junction contained 14 bases not matched to a gene. Germline V gives CDR1 DFQATT, CDR2 SNEGSKA (reference sequence). CDR3 DNA: TGCAGTACTTCACTGGGCCAGGGGGCGGCCGGGGAGCTGTTTTTT. It is translated as CSTSLGQGAAGELFF.

This clonotype appeared many times. V is TRBV6-1 and J is TRBJ1-5; 8 bases are a match to TRBD1. Germline V lookup: CDR1 MNHNS, CDR2 SASEGT. This CDR3 region has 13 residues. Trimming cost V 6 bases and J 5 bases; bases outside gene matches: 3. CDR3 bases: TGTGCCAGCAGATCACAGGGGGATCAGCCCCAGCATTTT. It codes for CASRSQGDQPQHF.

This clonotype was detected a few times. At one boundary the junction diverges from the germline segment, which might be a read error. This chain links TRBV20-1 with TRBJ2-7; possibly TRBD1 or TRBD2 for D (5 bases each). This CDR3 is 13 amino acids long. Germline V CDR1 and CDR2: DFQATT, SNEGSKA (reference sequence). In DNA, the CDR3 is TGCAGTGCAGTCCTCCGGGACCACTACGAGGAGTATTTC. It translates to CSAVLRDHYEEYF.

Notes on this clonotype: At one of its ends the junction is not consistent with the germline gene, which may arise from a read error. The genes are TRBV6-4 and TRBJ2-1; D assignment may be TRBD1 or TRBD2 (5 bases each). The length of the CDR3 is 16 residues. CDR1 is MRHNA, CDR2 SNTAGT, per germline. The CDR3 spells CASREQGTSGYNEQFF. CDR3 sequence (DNA): TGTGCCAGCCGTGAACAAGGGACCAGCGGTTACAATGAGCAGTTCTTC.

The CDR3 here is CASRWTGPIPSYEQYF. The CDR3 bases are TGTGCCAGCAGGTGGACAGGGCCCATCCCTAGCTACGAGCAGTACTTC. This chain connects TRBV21-1 to TRBJ2-7; the listed D gene, TRBD2, was not tested against the DNA. TRBV21-1 is given as a pseudogene. The CDR3 has 16 residues.

This rearrangement joins TRBV28 to TRBJ1-3; a weak D match, TRBD1 (5 bases). With 9 bases removed from V and 3 bases from J, the gap between germline ends came to 21 bases. Germline lookup yields CDR1 MDHEN and CDR2 SYDVKM. The CDR3 is 16 residues long. DNA for the CDR3: TGTGCCAGAAGCCAGTTCTCCGGGGCCCTTGGAAACACCATATATTTT. It translates to CARSQFSGALGNTIYF.

For this clonotype: Because the CDR3 is missing its conserved closing phenylalanine or tryptophan, this is likely a read error. V usage is TRBV12-5 and J usage is TRBJ2-2; 7 positions agree with TRBD1. CDR3 length equals 13 residues. V was clipped by 11 bases and J by 2 bases; unmatched bases: 5. The V gene's germline CDR1 is LGHNT and CDR2 FRNRAP. CDR3 coding DNA: TGTGCTGTGTGGGACAGAAACACCGGGGAGCTGTTTCTT. This codes for CAVWDRNTGELFL.